These 20 T cell receptor beta chains were all obtained from the same sample, sequenced in a study of shared clonotypes between healthy human individuals. The data were produced by immunoSEQ multiplex PCR, yet TCRdb's version contains in-frame clones alone and is incomplete. The data contain 2 million to 3 million clones, more than 80% of them singletons. The sample consisted of naive CD4+ T cells sorted from blood. Subset specified: CD45RA+ positively selected. Receptors originate from a man between 18 and 35 years old in good health.

The J gene is TRBJ2-1, the V gene TRBV4-3; maybe TRBD2 (6 bases). The germline V gene encodes CDR1 LGHNA and CDR2 YSLEER. Trimming shortened V by 0 bases and J by 10 bases, and 10 bases separated the two germline ends. The CDR3 runs 13 residues. CDR3 DNA: TGCGCCAGCAGCCAAGATTGGGGAGGAGAGCAGTTCTTC. Protein product: CASSQDWGGEQFF.

The chain has TRBV6-5 and TRBJ1-1; 8 nucleotides match TRBD1. Germline assignment: CDR1 MNHEY and CDR2 SVGAGI. CDR3 length: 14 residues. V shed 4 bases and J 4 bases; nucleotides not matched to a gene: 5. This CDR3 reads CASSWTGKGTEAFF. The CDR3 nucleotides are TGTGCCAGCAGTTGGACAGGGAAGGGCACTGAAGCTTTCTTT.

This clone was seen a single time. This chain joins TRBV10-1 and TRBJ2-7, with TRBD1 as a possible D gene (5 bases). The germline gives CDR1 WNHNN, CDR2 SYGVQD (reference sequence). V dropped 2 bases and J dropped 2 bases, with 7 bases sitting between them. This CDR3 is 13 amino acids long. CDR3 coding DNA: TGCGCCAGCAGTGAGGCAGGGACCTACGAGCAGTACTTC. Translated, it gives CASSEAGTYEQYF.

The rearrangement uses TRBV4-1 and TRBJ2-7; 7 bases line up with TRBD1. Germline V gives CDR1 MGHRA, CDR2 YSYEKL. This CDR3 is built from 17 residues. The ends lost 0 bases at V and 6 bases at J; junction bases unmatched: 14. The DNA of the CDR3 is TGCGCCAGCAGCCAAGAAGGCGGTTTACAGGGGCAAGGCGAGCAGTACTTC. It is translated as CASSQEGGLQGQGEQYF.

The chain is built from TRBV30 and TRBJ2-1; D tentatively reads TRBD1 or TRBD2 (5 bases each). Deletions cut 4 bases from V and 7 bases from J, with 23 bases between. From germline, CDR1 is GTSNPN and CDR2 SVGIG (reference sequence). The length of the CDR3 is 16 residues. CDR3 coding DNA: TGTGCCTGGAATGGGGATCAAATGGGACGGCTTAATGAGCAGTTCTTC. Translated: CAWNGDQMGRLNEQFF.

In this sample, this clone turned up a few times. The chain recombines TRBV2 with TRBJ1-6; 9 positions match TRBD1. V shed 6 bases and J 5 bases; nucleotides not matched to a gene: 5. The germline gives CDR1 SNHLY, CDR2 FYNNEI. The CDR3 contains 15 residues. For the CDR3, the DNA is TGTGCCAGCAGACTTAGACAGGGGGATAATTCACCCCTCCACTTT. It translates to CASRLRQGDNSPLHF.

Comments on this clone: This CDR3 is also generated by other DNA sequences in the sample. The J gene is TRBJ1-5, the V gene TRBV6-5; D ambiguous. There are 13 residues in the CDR3. Germline CDR1 is MNHEY and CDR2 is SVGAGI. Trimming took 0 bases from V and 4 from J, leaving 4 bases between them. CDR3 residues: CASSYSTNQPQHF. The CDR3, as DNA: TGTGCCAGCAGTTACTCGACGAATCAGCCCCAGCATTTT.

The chain employs TRBV21-1 and TRBJ1-1; TRBD1, the table's D call, was not compared with the DNA. TRBV21-1 is given as a pseudogene. This CDR3 is 17 amino acids long. The CDR3 DNA reads TGTGCCAGCAGCAAGGGGGACAGTGGGTTCATGAACACTGAAGCTTTCTTT. Residues: CASSKGDSGFMNTEAFF.

V and J are TRBV28 and TRBJ1-1; tentatively, D is TRBD1 (5 bases). Germline CDR1 is MDHEN and CDR2 is SYDVKM. V lost 7 bases and J lost 5, with 17 bases in between. The CDR3 is made up of 14 amino acids. Written as DNA, the CDR3 is TGTGCCAGCACAGTTTACCGTGGGGGAACTGAAGCTTTCTTT. Translated, it gives CASTVYRGGTEAFF.

In regard to this clone: Other DNA sequences in this specimen translate into the identical CDR3. The chain employs TRBV5-1 and TRBJ2-1, with D possibly called TRBD1 or TRBD2 (7 bases each). Germline V gene lookup returns CDR1 SGHRS and CDR2 YFSETQ. This CDR3 has 16 amino acids. Trimming took off 3 bases at V and 1 base at J, with 14 bases between the two ends. The CDR3 DNA sequence: TGCGCCAGCAGCTCAGGGGGAGGGACGTCCTACAATGAGCAGTTCTTC. Encoded protein: CASSSGGGTSYNEQFF.

This clone was observed a handful of times. The chain recombines TRBV27 with TRBJ2-7; 10 bases agree with TRBD2. Losses at the gene ends were 5 bases for V and 3 bases for J; bases not matched to a gene: 10. The germline V gene has CDR1 MNHEY and CDR2 SMNVEV (reference sequence). The CDR3 totals 16 residues. As DNA, the CDR3 is TGTGCCAGCAGTAGCGCTCCGGGACTAGCGATCTACGAGCAGTACTTC. Translating gives CASSSAPGLAIYEQYF.

V gene TRBV9 combines with J gene TRBJ1-2; D ambiguous. The CDR3 consists of 13 residues. Per germline, CDR1 SGDLS and CDR2 YYNGEE. Trimming left V 1 base short and J 6 bases short, with 10 bases between. The CDR3 DNA sequence: TGTGCCAGCAGCGTACAAGGGAAGGATGGCTACACCTTC. Residues: CASSVQGKDGYTF.

With regard to this clone: The same CDR3 can be traced to other DNA sequences in this sample. The gene calls are TRBV29-1 and TRBJ2-1; tentative D call: TRBD2 (5 bases). The germline V gene encodes CDR1 SQVTM and CDR2 ANQGSEA. V shed 4 bases and J shed 3 bases, with 13 bases lying between them. The CDR3 is made up of 14 amino acids. Written as DNA, the CDR3 is TGCAGCGTTGTCGGCCTAGCCGACTACAATGAGCAGTTCTTC. This codes for CSVVGLADYNEQFF.

This clone came up a few times. Other DNA sequences of this sample code for an identical CDR3. The chain recombines TRBV30 with TRBJ2-1; D is ambiguous. Trimming cost V 0 bases and J 9 bases, with 3 bases left between them. The CDR3 loop spans 10 amino acids. Germline V gene sequence: CDR1 GTSNPN, CDR2 SVGIG (reference sequence). CDR3 bases: TGTGCCTGGAGTGTGGGTGAGCAGTTCTTC. Protein: CAWSVGEQFF.

The rearrangement joins TRBV9 to TRBJ2-3; 13 positions match TRBD2. The CDR3 contains 16 residues. Unmatched junction bases numbered 4, after V lost 0 bases and J lost 6 bases. CDR1 is SGDLS, CDR2 YYNGEE, per germline. The CDR3 nucleotides are TGTGCCAGCAGCGTAGAGACTAGCGGGGGGTCGGATACGCAGTATTTT. It yields the protein CASSVETSGGSDTQYF.

This chain links TRBV19 with TRBJ1-2, with TRBD1 identical over 7 bases. Germline V gives CDR1 LNHDA, CDR2 SQIVND (reference sequence). Trimming took 7 bases from V and 6 from J; bases not matched to a gene: 8. CDR3 length: 13 residues. For the CDR3, the DNA is TGTGCCAGTACAGGGGGGTGGTTCAATGGCTACACCTTC. Encoded protein: CASTGGWFNGYTF.

The chain uses TRBV7-2 and TRBJ2-1; TRBD2 matches at 13 bases. CDR1 SGHTA and CDR2 FQGNSA come from the germline V gene. The CDR3 has 14 amino acids. The junction had 5 bases not matched to a gene; V was cut back by 7 bases and J by 8 bases. The CDR3 nucleotides are TGTGCCAGCAAAGGACTAGCGGGAGTCTATGAGCAGTTCTTC. Residues: CASKGLAGVYEQFF.

The chain is built from TRBV11-3 and TRBJ2-1; TRBD2 agrees at 7 bases. J was trimmed by 7 bases and V by 8 bases; bases with no gene match: 17. The germline gives CDR1 SGHNT, CDR2 YENEEA. The CDR3 covers 16 residues. This CDR3 is CASPPKRGPRLNEQFF. In DNA, the CDR3 is TGTGCCAGCCCCCCAAAGCGGGGCCCCCGTCTTAATGAGCAGTTCTTC.

The rearrangement links TRBV7-2 to TRBJ2-7; TRBD2 matches at 10 bases. With V trimmed by 6 bases and J by 7 bases, 9 bases remained unmatched. This CDR3 is 14 amino acids long. In germline, CDR1 is SGHTA, CDR2 FQGNSA. CDR3 in amino acids: CASSSSGSQREQYF. CDR3 coding DNA: TGTGCCAGCAGTTCTAGCGGGAGCCAGCGGGAGCAGTACTTC.

This chain joins TRBV18 and TRBJ2-7, with TRBD2 matching over 7 bases. V trimming: 2 bases; J trimming: 1 base; junction bases outside the gene matches: 2. In germline, CDR1 is KGHSH, CDR2 LQKENI. The CDR3 spans 14 residues. CDR3 bases: TGTGCCAGCTCACCAACTAGCGAATCCTACGAGCAGTACTTC. This translates into CASSPTSESYEQYF.